These 2 T cell receptor beta chains were sequenced from one sample in a study of T cells in localized non-small cell lung cancer. Clones were read by immunoSEQ multiplex PCR, and TCRdb kept only the in-frame ones, dropping some. The table shows over 20,000 clones, with about 85% occurring only once. Sample: peripheral blood, taken before any cancer treatment. The origin of the receptors is a man aged 40 to 75 with stage III squamous cell lung carcinoma.

The chain is built from TRBV10-1 and TRBJ2-3; D remains ambiguous. Trimming pared 2 bases from V and 2 bases from J, leaving 8 bases between. This CDR3 region has 14 residues. Germline-derived CDR1 and CDR2 are WNHNN and SYGVQD (reference sequence). The CDR3 DNA sequence: TGCGCCAGCAGTGAGGTCGGTGCCACAGATACGCAGTATTTT. Its protein is CASSEVGATDTQYF.

This chain connects TRBV29-1 to TRBJ1-1, with 7 bases lining up with TRBD1. The CDR3 length is 11 residues. The trim removed 6 bases at V and 8 bases at J, leaving 6 bases unmatched. CDR1 is SQVTM and CDR2 is ANQGSEA in the germline V gene. CDR3 loop: CSVTQTGEAFF. CDR3 sequence (DNA): TGCAGCGTGACCCAGACAGGGGAAGCTTTCTTT.